This entry lists 17 T cell receptor beta chains sequenced from one sample in a study of shared clonotypes between healthy human individuals. Using immunoSEQ multiplex PCR, the repertoire was profiled, and TCRdb retains in-frame clones only, with some absent. The table lists 110,000 or so clones, roughly 70% of them singletons. Sequenced input: memory CD8+ T cells sorted from blood. Subset meaning: CD45RO+ cells pooled with CCR7-negative TemRA cells. These receptors originate from a woman aged 25 to 39 in good health.

This clone was observed a few times. The rearrangement uses TRBV25-1 and TRBJ2-1; TRBD2 matches 10 bases. The CDR3 runs 18 residues. In germline, CDR1 is MGHDK, CDR2 SYGVNS. The junction had 13 bases not matched to a gene; V was cut back by 4 bases and J by 4 bases. CDR3 nucleotide sequence: TGTGCCAGCAGTGTCTCAAACAAAACTAGCGGGGATTACAATGAGCAGTTCTTC. It codes for CASSVSNKTSGDYNEQFF. The complete variable domain, with remaining parts taken from reference TRBV25-1 and TRBJ2-1, reads EADIYQTPRYLVIGTGKKITLECSQTMGHDKMYWYQQDPGMELHLIHYSYGVNSTEKGDLSSESTVSRIRTEHFPLTLESARPSHTSQYLCASSVSNKTSGDYNEQFFGPGTRLTVL.

This clone has just a few counts. The rearrangement links TRBV6-5 to TRBJ2-7; 7 bases are a match to TRBD1. V lost 6 bases and J lost 0; bases outside the gene matches: 5. CDR1 MNHEY and CDR2 SVGAGI come from the germline V gene. The CDR3 sequence is 14 residues long. The chain's CDR3 is CASRLQGNSYEQYF. CDR3 DNA: TGTGCCAGCAGACTACAGGGGAACTCCTACGAGCAGTACTTC.

This chain connects TRBV6-1 to TRBJ2-1; 10 bases are shared with TRBD2. Germline V gives CDR1 MNHNS, CDR2 SASEGT. Trimming cost V 4 bases and J 3 bases; bases outside gene matches: 3. The CDR3 is made up of 15 amino acids. The CDR3 region is CASSAPSGGYNEQFF. The CDR3 nucleotides read TGTGCCAGCAGTGCGCCTAGCGGGGGCTACAATGAGCAGTTCTTC.

This chain uses TRBV5-4 with TRBJ2-7, with D tentatively TRBD1 or TRBD2 (9 bases each). The CDR3 spans 16 residues. Looked up from germline, CDR1 is SGHNT and CDR2 is YYREEE (reference sequence). Deletions cut 4 bases from V and 3 bases from J, with 20 bases between. This chain's CDR3 is CASSAGGTGRNYEQYF. The CDR3 DNA reads TGTGCCAGCAGCGCGGGAGGGACAGGGAGAAACTACGAGCAGTACTTC.

The rearrangement links TRBV7-9 to TRBJ2-5, with 9 bases matching TRBD1. Matching the DNA end better, TRBJ2-7 makes the J call doubtful. The CDR3 extends over 14 amino acids. CDR1 is SEHNR and CDR2 is FQNEAQ in the germline V gene (reference sequence). The DNA of the CDR3 is TGTGCCAGCAGCATAACGACAGGGGGCTACGAGCAGTACTTC. Translating gives CASSITTGGYEQYF.

This chain connects TRBV9 to TRBJ1-2, with unresolved D. V was clipped by 0 bases and J by 4 bases, with 13 bases between them. The CDR3 runs to 15 residues. The germline CDR1 and CDR2 sequences are SGDLS and YYNGEE. The CDR3 sequence is CASSVGIGRPYGYTF. The CDR3 nucleotides are TGTGCCAGCAGCGTAGGGATCGGCAGACCCTATGGCTACACCTTC.

The chain is built from TRBV9 and TRBJ2-1; D ambiguous. V was trimmed by 0 bases and J by 7 bases, leaving 8 bases between them. The CDR3 is 13 residues long. Germline V gene lookup returns CDR1 SGDLS and CDR2 YYNGEE. The chain's CDR3 is CASSVGDSNEQFF. CDR3 DNA: TGTGCCAGCAGCGTAGGTGACTCTAATGAGCAGTTCTTC.

J is TRBJ2-2 and V is TRBV28; 8 bases map to TRBD2. Germline V gives CDR1 MDHEN, CDR2 SYDVKM. Trimming took 6 bases from V and 7 from J; bases not matched to a gene: 10. This CDR3 has 15 amino acids. CDR3: CASSSGTREYGELFF. The CDR3 coding sequence is TGTGCCAGCAGCTCAGGGACTAGAGAGTACGGGGAGCTGTTTTTT.

The CDR3 DNA follows: TGCGCCAGCAGCCCAAGGGTGCACAGCTCCTACGAGCAGTACTTC. Its protein product is CASSPRVHSSYEQYF. The chain employs TRBV4-1 and TRBJ2-7; no reliable D call. CDR1 MGHRA and CDR2 YSYEKL come from the germline V gene. This CDR3 is built from 15 residues. Trimming removed 4 bases from V and 0 bases from J, with 13 bases in between.

The chain links TRBV11-2 to TRBJ2-7, with a tentative D call TRBD1 (5 bases). V was shortened by 2 bases and J by 2 bases, with 13 bases between the two germline ends. This CDR3 spans 15 amino acids. Looked up from germline, CDR1 is SGHAT and CDR2 is FQNNGV. This CDR3 is CASSLSPQGPYEQYF. CDR3 bases: TGTGCCAGCAGCTTAAGTCCCCAGGGTCCCTACGAGCAGTACTTC.

The chain recombines TRBV2 with TRBJ2-2, with 7 bases aligning to TRBD2. The CDR3 loop spans 15 amino acids. J was trimmed by 5 bases and V by 6 bases; bases with no gene match: 9. CDR1 is SNHLY, CDR2 FYNNEI, per germline. The CDR3 DNA reads as TGTGCCAGCAGCGGAAGCGGGGTGGGGACCGGGGAGCTGTTTTTT. This codes for CASSGSGVGTGELFF.

The rearrangement links TRBV7-8 to TRBJ1-1; 7 positions agree with TRBD1. With V trimmed by 5 bases and J by 3 bases, 9 bases remained unmatched. This CDR3 region has 15 residues. Germline V gene lookup returns CDR1 SGHVS and CDR2 FQNEAQ. The CDR3 DNA reads TGTGCCAGCAGCGCCGACAGGGTGGTCGACACTGAAGCTTTCTTT. It specifies CASSADRVVDTEAFF.

The rearrangement links TRBV7-9 to TRBJ2-7; D ambiguous. From germline, CDR1 is SEHNR and CDR2 FQNEAQ (reference sequence). This CDR3 has 14 residues. V lost 4 bases to trimming and J lost 7 bases, with 17 bases between them. CDR3 loop: CASSSRTLGLEQYF. In DNA form, the CDR3 reads TGTGCCAGCAGCTCCCGAACCTTGGGTCTAGAGCAGTACTTC.

V usage is TRBV6-5 and J usage is TRBJ2-7, with a tentative D call TRBD2 (5 bases). The CDR3 is 12 amino acids. Trimming took 6 bases from V and 5 from J, leaving 11 bases between them. CDR1 is MNHEY, CDR2 SVGAGI, per germline. The CDR3 DNA reads as TGTGCCAGCAGCTATAGCGCCCACGAGCAGTACTTC. As protein: CASSYSAHEQYF.

A few counts support this clone. The V call is TRBV4-2, the J call TRBJ2-3; TRBD2 matches at 16 bases. Germline values: CDR1 LGHNA, CDR2 YNFKEQ. The CDR3 has 18 amino acids. The junction had 5 bases not matched to a gene; V was cut back by 4 bases and J by 1 base. The CDR3 is CASSPGLAGGPGTDTQYF. Here the CDR3 DNA reads TGTGCCAGCAGCCCGGGACTAGCGGGAGGGCCCGGCACAGATACGCAGTATTTT.

Turning to this clone: A read error may be the cause here, since a much bigger clone is one base away. The sample contains more than one DNA sequence encoding this CDR3. The chain has TRBV9 and TRBJ1-1; unclear D gene. CDR3 length: 14 residues. Germline values: CDR1 SGDLS, CDR2 YYNGEE. Trimming removed 0 bases from V and 4 bases from J, with 10 bases in between. CDR3 residues: CASSVAWGSTEAFF. CDR3 DNA: TGTGCCAGCAGCGTAGCTTGGGGTAGCACTGAAGCTTTCTTT.

The chain links TRBV2 to TRBJ2-2; D possibly corresponds to TRBD2 (5 bases). Germline-derived CDR1 and CDR2 are SNHLY and FYNNEI. The CDR3 is 17 amino acids. V lost 4 bases to trimming and J lost 1 base, with 16 bases between them. The DNA for the CDR3 is TGTGCCAGCAGTGTCATGAGTGCGGGCTGGAACACCGGGGAGCTGTTTTTT. Translation gives CASSVMSAGWNTGELFF.